The clone carrying this TCR beta chain was seen a handful of times. Its specificity is unknown. The data derive from a study of cytomegalovirus exposure and HLA in healthy donors. General study findings and limits: CMV antigen specificity of a few CMV-associated chains was confirmed in vitro.

The CDR3 spans 14 residues. Germline V CDR1 and CDR2: SGHTA, FQGNSA. Losses at the gene ends were 5 bases for V and 1 base for J; bases not matched to a gene: 1. The study ran its PCR with 60 Vbeta and 13 Jbeta primers. Here immunoSEQ multiplex PCR was the method, and the copy in TCRdb shows in-frame clones only, minus some. The sample lists under 250,000 clones, 65% to 85% occurring once. Sequenced sample: PBMCs. V is TRBV7-2 and J is TRBJ1-4; 7 bases agree with TRBD1. The clonotype originates from a woman aged 30 to 39 in good health and CMV-seronegative. The CDR3 DNA follows: TGTGCCAGCAGCAGGGACAGAACTAATGAAAAACTGTTTTTT. It is translated as CASSRDRTNEKLFF.